Given below is one T cell receptor beta chain in context. The antigen this receptor binds is unknown. No base quality values were provided; no much bigger clone lies one nucleotide off. This record comes from a study of blood T cell repertoires in COVID-19 (dated by TCRdb to 2018 to 2021). Broadly, across the study: Recovered participants in ImmuneRACE Cohort 3 were defined by two consecutive negative NP/OP PCR tests, clearance by a healthcare professional, or resolution of symptoms. Subjects who had been exposed to COVID-19, were actively infected with it, or had recovered from it provided the deeply sampled blood TCRbeta repertoires that made up the dataset. A freely available public database, intended as a resource for researchers studying the immune response to SARS-CoV-2, is where the repertoires were released. Where available, HLA class I and class II types were taken from metadata supplied by the sample provider and were not determined by assay-based typing. The sample metadata nearly always contained a de-identified subject ID, COVID-19 status, age in years and sex. The material from the prospective study consisted of cDNA or gDNA derived from T cells, B-cell-depleted T cells, or PBMCs. Samples came from the ongoing ImmuneRACE study (first 160 participants) plus 1,254 subjects from 6 global collaborators. Collaborator samples came from the United States, Italy and Spain and covered acute and convalescent phases of COVID-19. The research as a whole found: The amount of clinical and demographic metadata varied by source and participant and was provided uncurated.

The immunoSEQ Assay, a bias-controlled multiplex PCR, was used to amplify TCRbeta CDR3 regions from genomic DNA. The paper's data handling went like this. The number of nucleated cells in each sample was estimated from the amplification of reference gene primers within the assay. Sequence reads were collapsed and filtered to measure the absolute abundance of every unique TCRbeta CDR3 rearrangement. Productive Simpson clonality was computed per sample as the square root of Simpson's diversity index over productive rearrangements. The table comes from immuneACCESS by way of TCRdb, which keeps in-frame sequences with V and J called. Part of the clones is missing from these tables; in studies checked, under half for an unresolved V gene and the rest for unknown reasons. The DNA gave D and trimming, while V, J and clone size come from that table. The sample includes 210,000 or so clones, with about nine tenths observed a single time. The ten top clones hold roughly 3.2% of the sample.

In the prospective study, participants were roughly 18 to 95 years old, resided in 24 geographic areas of the United States, and were enrolled through a virtual design. In the prospective study, participants were assigned to cohorts based on the clinical history participants reported in a screening survey and a study questionnaire. In the prospective study, whole blood, serum and a nasopharyngeal or oropharyngeal swab were collected from each participant by mobile phlebotomists. Additional blood draws and questionnaires over a 2-month period could optionally be provided by prospective study participants. Before DNA extraction, blood samples from the prospective study were shipped at room temperature or frozen. Relative to germline, V is 7 bases shorter and J is 0 bases shorter, with 15 bases between their ends. Via the germline V gene, CDR1 is LGHNA and CDR2 YSLEER. Including cysteine and phenylalanine, the CDR3 has 15 amino acids. The entry retains the CDR3 DNA only, 45 bases that are in frame from base 1.

The sequence joins TRBV4-3 to TRBJ1-1; a tentative D call is TRBD1 (5 bases match). The sequence was collected from a woman aged 50 to 60 in a cohort exposed to, infected with or recovered from COVID-19 (not recorded which). The specimen sequenced was PBMCs or T cells enriched from blood (not recorded which). The CDR3 amino acid sequence is: CASKSQRTLNTEAFF. The DNA reads as follows: TGCGCCAGCAAATCTCAACGGACATTGAACACTGAAGCTTTCTTT.